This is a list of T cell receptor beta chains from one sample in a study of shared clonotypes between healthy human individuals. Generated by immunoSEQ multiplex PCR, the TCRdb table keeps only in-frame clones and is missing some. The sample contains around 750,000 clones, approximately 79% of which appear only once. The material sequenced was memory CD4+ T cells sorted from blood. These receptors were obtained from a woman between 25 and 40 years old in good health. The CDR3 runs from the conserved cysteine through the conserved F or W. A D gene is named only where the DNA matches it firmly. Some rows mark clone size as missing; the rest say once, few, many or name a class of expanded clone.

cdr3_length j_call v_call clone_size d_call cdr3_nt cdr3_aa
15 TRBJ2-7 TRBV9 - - TGTGCCAGCAGCATACAGGGTGGAAACTCCTACGAGCAGTACTTC CASSIQGGNSYEQYF
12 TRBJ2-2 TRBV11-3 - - TGTGCCAGCGGACGAGAGACCGGGGAGCTGTTTTTT CASGRETGELFF
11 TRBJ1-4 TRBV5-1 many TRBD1 TGCGCCAGCAGCTTGGCCGGGACAGGAATTTTT CASSLAGTGIF
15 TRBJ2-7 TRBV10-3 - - TGTGCCATCAGTCCAACGGCGGGCCCCTCCTACGAGCAGTACTTC CAISPTAGPSYEQYF
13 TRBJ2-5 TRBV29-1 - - TGCAGCGTTGATCTAGAGGGGGTTGCGACCCAGTACTTC CSVDLEGVATQYF
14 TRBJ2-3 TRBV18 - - TGTGCCAGCTCACCCCCTGCGGTGGCAGATACGCAGTATTTT CASSPPAVADTQYF
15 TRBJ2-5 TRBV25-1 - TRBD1 TGTGCCAGCAGTGAACAGGGGACAGGAAAAGAGACCCAGTACTTC CASSEQGTGKETQYF
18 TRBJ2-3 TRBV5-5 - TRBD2 TGTGCCAGCAGCTTGCGCGAGACTAGCGGGAGGAGCACAGATACGCAGTATTTT CASSLRETSGRSTDTQYF
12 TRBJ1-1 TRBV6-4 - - TGTGCCAGCACTAGGGCACACACTGAAGCTTTCTTT CASTRAHTEAFF
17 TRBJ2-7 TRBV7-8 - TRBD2 TGTGCCAGCAGCCTCCTCTCGGGACTAGCGGGGGACTACGAGCAGTACTTC CASSLLSGLAGDYEQYF
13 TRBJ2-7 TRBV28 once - TGTGCCAGCAGCTCCCGGGGTCCCTACGAGCAGTACTTC CASSSRGPYEQYF
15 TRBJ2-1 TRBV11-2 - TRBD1 TGTGCCAGCAGCTCGGGACAGGTCCTCTACAATGAGCAGTTCTTC CASSSGQVLYNEQFF
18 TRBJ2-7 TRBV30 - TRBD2 TGTGCCTGGAGGCGCGGGACTAGCGGGAGGGCCGGGAGTTACGAGCAGTACTTC CAWRRGTSGRAGSYEQYF
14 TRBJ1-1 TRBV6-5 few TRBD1 TGTGCCAGCAGCACAGGGGAGCGGGACACTGAAGCTTTCTTT CASSTGERDTEAFF
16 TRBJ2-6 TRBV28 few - TGTGCCAGCAGTCCTTCAGCGAACTCTGGGGCCAACGTCCTGACTTTC CASSPSANSGANVLTF
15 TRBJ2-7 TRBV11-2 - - TGTGCCAGCAGCTCCGGGACGCTCGACTCCTACGAGCAGTACTTC CASSSGTLDSYEQYF
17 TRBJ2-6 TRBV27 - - TGTGCCAGCAGTCCCCGGAGAACTAACTCTGGGGCCAACGTCCTGACTTTC CASSPRRTNSGANVLTF
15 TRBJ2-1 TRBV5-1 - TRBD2 TGCGCCAGCAGCAATAGCGGGAGCTTCTACAATGAGCAGTTCTTC CASSNSGSFYNEQFF
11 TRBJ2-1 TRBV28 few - TGTGCCAGCCACACGCCCAGGGAGCAGTTCTTC CASHTPREQFF
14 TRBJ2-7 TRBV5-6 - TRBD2 TGTGCCAGCAGCTTCGGACTAGCGGGAGACGAGCAGTACTTC CASSFGLAGDEQYF
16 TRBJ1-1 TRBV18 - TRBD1 TGTGCCAGCTCAACCAGGATCTCGACAGGGTGGACTGAAGCTTTCTTT CASSTRISTGWTEAFF
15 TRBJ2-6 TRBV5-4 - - TGTGCCAGCAGCCTCGCGGTAGCTGGGGCCAACGTCCTGACTTTC CASSLAVAGANVLTF
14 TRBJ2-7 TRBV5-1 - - TGCGCCAGCAGCTCGCTCGCCCCCCCGGACGAGCAGTACTTC CASSSLAPPDEQYF
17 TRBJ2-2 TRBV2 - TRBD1 TGTGCCAGCAGTGAACCCCGGGACAGCGCGAACACCGGGGAGCTGTTTTTT CASSEPRDSANTGELFF
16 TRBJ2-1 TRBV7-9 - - TGTGCCAGCAGCGCCCAACCTAGACGCTCCTACAATGAGCAGTTCTTC CASSAQPRRSYNEQFF
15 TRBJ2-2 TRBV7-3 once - TGTGCCAGCAGCTTAATTGCGGCAAGTTCCGGGGAGCTGTTTTTT CASSLIAASSGELFF
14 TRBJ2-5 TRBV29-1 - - TGCAGCGTTGTCAGACACCGTACGAAAGAGACCCAGTACTTC CSVVRHRTKETQYF
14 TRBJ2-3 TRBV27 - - TGTGCCAGCAGTGCAGTTCGGCGCACAGATACGCAGTATTTT CASSAVRRTDTQYF
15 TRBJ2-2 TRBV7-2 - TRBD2 TGTGCCAGCAGCTTAGGTGTAGCGGGATTAGGGGAGCTGTTTTTT CASSLGVAGLGELFF
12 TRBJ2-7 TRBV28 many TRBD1 TGTGCCAGCAGTTTGTGGCAGGGGGCCCTACTATTC CASSLWQGALLF
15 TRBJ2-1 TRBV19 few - TGTGCCAGTAGTATTAGCAGAAGCTCCTACAATGAGCAGTTCTTC CASSISRSSYNEQFF
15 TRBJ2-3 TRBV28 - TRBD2 TGTGCCAGCAGTTTACCGGGAGGGCCGTCAGATACGCAGTATTTT CASSLPGGPSDTQYF
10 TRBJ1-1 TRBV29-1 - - TGCAGCGTCGATGCCTGGGGAGCTTTCTTT CSVDAWGAFF
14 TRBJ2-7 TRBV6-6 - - TGTGCCAGCAGTTACTCCGGGGCGGAGAACGAGCAGTACTTC CASSYSGAENEQYF
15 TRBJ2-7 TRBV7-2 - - TGTGCCAGCAGCTTAGTGGCTAGCGAGATCTACGAGCAGTACTTC CASSLVASEIYEQYF
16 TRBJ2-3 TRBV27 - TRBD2 TGTGCCAGCAGGAGTTCTCTAGCGGGAGTTGTAGATACGCAGTATTTT CASRSSLAGVVDTQYF
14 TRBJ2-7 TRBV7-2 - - TGTGCCAGCAGCTTAGGCAGGGGTACCTACGAGCAGTACTTC CASSLGRGTYEQYF
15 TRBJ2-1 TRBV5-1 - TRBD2 TGCGCCAGCAGCTGGGACAGAGCGGGAGGGGGTGAGCAGTTCTTC CASSWDRAGGGEQFF